The 31 T cell receptor beta chains listed next were all sequenced from one sample in a study of T cell changes during pregnancy in multiple sclerosis. Assay: immunoSEQ multiplex PCR; the TCRdb copy retains only in-frame clones and omits some. The sample contains tens of thousands of clones, around 86% of which appear only once. Here the sequenced sample was CD8+ T cells from peripheral blood mononuclear cells, taken in the first trimester of pregnancy. The receptors come from a female donor in good health, enrolled as a control in a pregnancy study.

The V call is TRBV9, the J call TRBJ2-2; tentatively, D is TRBD2 (6 bases). CDR3 size: 17 residues. Germline V gene sequence: CDR1 SGDLS, CDR2 YYNGEE. V was pared by 4 bases and J by 6 bases, with 22 bases between. The CDR3 DNA reads TGTGCCAGCAGCCCCCCCGGGGGTTCTATCGGTGCCGGGGAGCTGTTTTTT. This sequence encodes CASSPPGGSIGAGELFF.

The chain combines TRBV6-1 with TRBJ2-2, with TRBD1 as a possible D gene (6 bases). Per the germline V gene, CDR1 is MNHNS and CDR2 is SASEGT. With 6 bases removed from V and 7 bases from J, the gap between germline ends came to 15 bases. The CDR3 is made up of 14 amino acids. CDR3 loop: CASSRYRASGELFF. As DNA, the CDR3 is TGTGCCAGCAGCCGGTACAGGGCGAGCGGGGAGCTGTTTTTT.

CDR3 sequence reads: CAWRGTGRWEKLFF. DNA for the CDR3: TGTGCCTGGAGAGGGACAGGGCGTTGGGAAAAACTGTTTTTT. This chain joins TRBV30 and TRBJ1-4; 9 positions agree with TRBD1. This CDR3 region has 14 residues. Trimming took 3 bases from V and 8 from J; bases not matched to a gene: 7. Germline V gene data show CDR1 as GTSNPN and CDR2 as SVGIG (reference sequence).

V gene TRBV28 combines with J gene TRBJ2-3; 11 nucleotides match TRBD2. Germline V gene sequence: CDR1 MDHEN, CDR2 SYDVKM. The V segment lost 5 bases and the J segment 2 bases; nucleotides outside the gene matches: 9. The CDR3 spans 17 residues. Written as DNA, the CDR3 is TGTGCCAGCAGTCCCAGTCTAGCGGGGGGCTTCACAGATACGCAGTATTTT. Protein sequence: CASSPSLAGGFTDTQYF.

The CDR3 DNA follows: TGTGCCAGCAGCTTAAGCCCAGGGGGATCGTTTGAGCAGTTCTTC. Protein: CASSLSPGGSFEQFF. The chain joins TRBV7-3 to TRBJ2-1, with 7 bases that match TRBD1. V lost 1 base, J lost 9 bases, and 9 bases stayed unmatched. Germline V gene data show CDR1 as SGHTA and CDR2 as FQGTGA. The CDR3 is made up of 15 amino acids.

The genes are TRBV9 and TRBJ2-1, with 12 nucleotides matching TRBD2. The V gene end was trimmed by 5 bases and the J gene end by 9 bases; junction bases not matched to a gene: 12. The germline CDR1 and CDR2 sequences are SGDLS and YYNGEE. The CDR3 has 16 residues. The CDR3 bases are TGTGCCAGCAGTCGCCCTAGCGGGGGGGCCTATGGTGAGCAGTTCTTC. Its translation is CASSRPSGGAYGEQFF.

CDR3 protein: CASSTHSTGAEQYF. CDR3 nucleotides: TGTGCCAGCAGTACCCATTCGACAGGGGCAGAGCAGTACTTC. The rearrangement links TRBV7-4 to TRBJ2-7, with 8 bases aligning to TRBD1. Germline values: CDR1 SGHVT, CDR2 SQSDAQ. V trimming: 6 bases; J trimming: 7 bases; junction bases outside the gene matches: 11. The CDR3 covers 14 residues.

The chain joins TRBV4-3 to TRBJ2-1; 9 bases match TRBD2. The CDR3 spans 17 residues. V gave up 1 base and J gave up 5 bases; unmatched junction bases: 9. From germline, CDR1 is LGHNA and CDR2 YSLEER. CDR3 amino acids: CASSQVFRTSENNEQFF. CDR3 coding DNA: TGCGCCAGCAGCCAAGTTTTTCGGACTAGCGAGAACAATGAGCAGTTCTTC.

The J gene is TRBJ2-2, the V gene TRBV27, with D possibly TRBD1 on 6 matching bases. Germline lookup yields CDR1 MNHEY and CDR2 SMNVEV (reference sequence). The CDR3 extends over 15 amino acids. V dropped 3 bases and J dropped 5 bases, with 13 bases sitting between them. CDR3 region: CASSFGGGQTGELFF. The CDR3 DNA is TGTGCCAGCAGTTTTGGTGGGGGCCAAACCGGGGAGCTGTTTTTT.

The V and J genes are TRBV7-9 and TRBJ1-1; D may be TRBD1 (5 bases). V lost 4 bases, J lost 7 bases, and 13 bases lay in between. Germline values: CDR1 SEHNR, CDR2 FQNEAQ (reference sequence). The CDR3 extends over 13 amino acids. The CDR3 here is CASSSGTRYEAFF. The CDR3 DNA is TGTGCCAGCAGCTCGGGGACTCGGTATGAAGCTTTCTTT.

By proportion, this clone is medium-sized. The gene calls are TRBV5-6 and TRBJ1-1; D not resolved. Germline-derived CDR1 and CDR2 are SGHDT and YYEEEE. The germline V and J ends were trimmed by 4 bases and 1 base, with 17 bases remaining between them. This CDR3 is built from 16 residues. Here the CDR3 reads CASSPSPTQPNTEAFF. For the CDR3, the DNA is TGTGCCAGCAGCCCCTCCCCAACTCAACCGAACACTGAAGCTTTCTTT.

The V call is TRBV7-9, the J call TRBJ1-1, with TRBD1 matching 9 bases. J was trimmed by 1 base and V by 1 base; bases with no gene match: 1. Germline V gene sequence: CDR1 SEHNR, CDR2 FQNEAQ (reference sequence). The CDR3 totals 15 residues. This chain's CDR3 is CASSLGQGGNTEAFF. The DNA of the CDR3 is TGTGCCAGCAGCTTAGGACAGGGGGGGAACACTGAAGCTTTCTTT. The variable domain in full, with the rest retrieved from reference TRBV7-9 and TRBJ1-1, is DTGVSQNPRHKITKRGQNVTFRCDPISEHNRLYWYRQTLGQGPEFLTYFQNEAQLEKSRLLSDRFSAERPKGSFSTLEIQRTEQGDSAMYLCASSLGQGGNTEAFFGQGTRLTVV.

Only a few counts were recorded for this clone. The J gene is TRBJ1-5, the V gene TRBV23-1, with D perhaps matching TRBD1 (6 bases). TRBV23-1 counts as an open reading frame of uncertain function. This CDR3 is built from 16 residues. Trimming pared 0 bases from V and 4 bases from J, leaving 13 bases between. The CDR3 DNA reads TGCGCCAGCAGTCAATCGGGGTCCAGGGGTAATCAGCCCCAGCATTTT. It encodes CASSQSGSRGNQPQHF.

The chain has TRBV27 and TRBJ2-1, with D tentatively TRBD2 (7 bases). Looked up from germline, CDR1 is MNHEY and CDR2 is SMNVEV (reference sequence). The CDR3 runs to 15 residues. V dropped 3 bases and J dropped 6 bases, with 15 bases sitting between them. The CDR3 loop reads CASSLGGGPCNEQFF. The DNA for the CDR3 is TGTGCCAGCAGTTTGGGAGGGGGGCCCTGCAATGAGCAGTTCTTC.

This clone is a singleton in its sample. V and J are TRBV28 and TRBJ2-3, with TRBD2 matching over 16 bases. The CDR3 extends over 18 amino acids. V shed 1 base and J 10 bases; nucleotides not matched to a gene: 11. The germline gives CDR1 MDHEN, CDR2 SYDVKM. The CDR3 region is CASSLSPGTSGGACPQYF. The DNA of the CDR3 is TGTGCCAGCAGTTTATCCCCCGGGACTAGCGGGGGGGCTTGCCCGCAGTATTTT.

This chain connects TRBV9 to TRBJ2-2; possible D gene TRBD1, 7 bases. CDR3 length: 15 residues. CDR1 is SGDLS and CDR2 is YYNGEE in the germline V gene. V dropped 3 bases and J dropped 4 bases, with 13 bases sitting between them. The CDR3, as DNA: TGTGCCAGCAGCGGACAGGGAGCGGGCACCGGGGAGCTGTTTTTT. This codes for CASSGQGAGTGELFF.

This clone was counted only a few times. V and J are TRBV28 and TRBJ1-1; maybe TRBD1 (6 bases). This CDR3 spans 14 amino acids. The ends were cut back, 4 bases at V and 4 bases at J, with 13 bases in the middle. The V gene's germline CDR1 is MDHEN and CDR2 SYDVKM. The CDR3 bases are TGTGCCAGCAGTTGGCCCAGGGGTGGCACTGAAGCTTTCTTT. Translation: CASSWPRGGTEAFF.

This clone was detected a few times. The gene calls are TRBV6-6 and TRBJ2-7, with D perhaps matching TRBD1 (5 bases). Germline loops: CDR1 MNHNY, CDR2 SVGAGI (reference sequence). This CDR3 contains 12 residues. Trimming removed 8 bases at V and 5 bases at J, with 13 bases between. CDR3 sequence reads: CASQIQGNEQYF. Written as DNA, the CDR3 is TGTGCCAGCCAAATCCAGGGCAACGAGCAGTACTTC.

The chain links TRBV2 to TRBJ2-1, with a possible D match to TRBD1 (6 bases). The germline V and J ends were trimmed by 8 bases and 9 bases, with 17 bases remaining between them. The CDR3 spans 13 residues. Germline V gives CDR1 SNHLY, CDR2 FYNNEI. CDR3 coding DNA: TGTGCCAGCCAAAAACAGGGATCGCGTGAGCAGTTCTTC. It encodes CASQKQGSREQFF.

The gene calls are TRBV29-1 and TRBJ1-2; weak D call: TRBD1 (5 bases). Germline V lookup: CDR1 SQVTM, CDR2 ANQGSEA. The V end lost 5 bases, the J end lost 4 bases, and 11 bases lay between the germline ends. The CDR3 has 12 residues. The CDR3 DNA reads as TGCAGCGTTACTCTAGGGGTCTATGGCTACACCTTC. This gives the protein CSVTLGVYGYTF.

The rearrangement links TRBV7-9 to TRBJ2-2, with TRBD2 matching 7 bases. Germline loops: CDR1 SEHNR, CDR2 FQNEAQ (reference sequence). With V trimmed by 7 bases and J by 4 bases, 9 bases remained unmatched. The CDR3 is 15 amino acids. This chain's CDR3 is CASTGEGSATGELFF. The DNA for the CDR3 is TGTGCCAGCACCGGGGAGGGTTCGGCCACCGGGGAGCTGTTTTTT.

The chain is built from TRBV27 and TRBJ2-7, with 9 nucleotides matching TRBD1. Germline loops: CDR1 MNHEY, CDR2 SMNVEV (reference sequence). V shed 8 bases and J 7 bases; nucleotides not matched to a gene: 12. The CDR3 is made up of 14 amino acids. The DNA of the CDR3 is TGTGCCAGCGGGCTAGGGACAGGGATCTTTGAGCAGTACTTC. Residues: CASGLGTGIFEQYF.

The V call is TRBV29-1, the J call TRBJ1-1; 8 bases are a match to TRBD1. Per the germline V gene, CDR1 is SQVTM and CDR2 is ANQGSEA. J was trimmed by 8 bases and V by 6 bases; bases with no gene match: 5. This CDR3 is built from 11 residues. The CDR3 coding sequence is TGCAGCGTAAACCGGGACAGGGAAGCTTTCTTT. It codes for CSVNRDREAFF.

The gene calls are TRBV12-5 and TRBJ1-4, with TRBD1 as a possible D gene (5 bases). The V and J ends lost 1 base and 8 bases respectively, with 17 bases between them. Per germline, CDR1 LGHNT and CDR2 FRNRAP. The CDR3 covers 16 residues. DNA for the CDR3: TGTGCTAGTGGTTTGGACCCGACAGATGCGCGAGAAAAACTGTTTTTT. Protein product: CASGLDPTDAREKLFF.

The V call is TRBV11-2, the J call TRBJ2-1, with D unresolved. Germline V gene lookup returns CDR1 SGHAT and CDR2 FQNNGV. There are 19 residues in the CDR3. V was shortened by 0 bases and J by 0 bases, with 18 bases between the two germline ends. CDR3 in amino acids: CASSLDAQRQSLSYNEQFF. In DNA form, the CDR3 reads TGTGCCAGCAGCTTAGATGCCCAGCGTCAATCCCTCTCCTACAATGAGCAGTTCTTC.

This clone is medium-sized within its sample. V gene TRBV25-1 combines with J gene TRBJ2-1; perhaps TRBD1 as D (6 bases). The V gene lost 7 bases and the J gene lost 8 bases, with 12 bases spanning the gap. The CDR3 has 12 residues. Germline-derived CDR1 and CDR2 are MGHDK and SYGVNS. The CDR3 protein is CASTPGGHEQFF. In DNA, the CDR3 is TGTGCCAGCACCCCTGGGGGCCATGAGCAGTTCTTC.

The CDR3 DNA reads as TGTGCCACCAGGAACAGCGGGGACCCCTATGGCTACACCTTC. Translated: CATRNSGDPYGYTF. The rearrangement links TRBV15 to TRBJ1-2; a weak D match, TRBD1 (5 bases). The CDR3 contains 14 residues. Germline V lookup: CDR1 LNHNV, CDR2 YYDKDF (reference sequence). Trimming shortened V by 6 bases and J by 4 bases, and 15 bases separated the two germline ends.

The chain carries TRBV6-5 and TRBJ1-1; TRBD1 aligns across 9 bases. V lost 5 bases to trimming and J lost 5 bases; unmatched junction nucleotides: 6. CDR1 is MNHEY and CDR2 is SVGAGI in the germline V gene. This CDR3 has 14 residues. The CDR3: CASSRIDRGTEAFF. DNA of the CDR3: TGTGCCAGCAGTCGGATCGACAGGGGGACTGAAGCTTTCTTT.

The rearrangement uses TRBV18 and TRBJ2-1, with a weak D call TRBD1 (5 bases). V gave up 4 bases and J gave up 7 bases, with 8 bases separating them. CDR3 length: 12 residues. Germline V CDR1 and CDR2: KGHSH, LQKENI. For the CDR3, the DNA is TGTGCCAGCTCACGGGGCTCTAATGAGCAGTTCTTC. It yields the protein CASSRGSNEQFF.

This clone occurred a few times. The gene calls are TRBV4-3 and TRBJ1-1; weak D call: TRBD1 (5 bases). Trimming removed 2 bases from V and 7 bases from J, with 14 bases in between. The CDR3 loop spans 14 amino acids. Germline-derived CDR1 and CDR2 are LGHNA and YSLEER. The CDR3 loop reads CASSQIQGGDEAFF. The DNA of the CDR3 is TGCGCCAGCAGCCAAATCCAGGGAGGGGATGAAGCTTTCTTT.

The chain joins TRBV7-9 to TRBJ2-1, with unresolved D. Germline CDR1 SEHNR, CDR2 FQNEAQ (reference sequence). CDR3 length: 11 amino acids. Trimming removed 2 bases at V and 8 bases at J, with 4 bases between. The CDR3 bases are TGTGCCAGCAGCTTACCCGATGAGCAGTTCTTC. Translated, it gives CASSLPDEQFF.